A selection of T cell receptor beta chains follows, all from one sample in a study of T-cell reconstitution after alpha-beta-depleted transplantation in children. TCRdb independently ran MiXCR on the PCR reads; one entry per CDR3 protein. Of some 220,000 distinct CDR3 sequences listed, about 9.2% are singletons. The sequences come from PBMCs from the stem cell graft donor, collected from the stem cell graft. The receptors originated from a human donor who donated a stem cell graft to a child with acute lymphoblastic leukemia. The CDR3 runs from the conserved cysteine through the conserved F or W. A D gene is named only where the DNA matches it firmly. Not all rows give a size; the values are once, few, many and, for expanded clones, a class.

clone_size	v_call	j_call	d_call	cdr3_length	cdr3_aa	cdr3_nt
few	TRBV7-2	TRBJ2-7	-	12	CASSPFKGEQYF	TGTGCCAGCAGCCCATTCAAGGGCGAGCAGTACTTC
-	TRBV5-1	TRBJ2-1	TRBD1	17	CASSLDPDRYTYNEQFF	TGCGCCAGCAGCTTGGACCCGGACAGGTACACCTACAATGAGCAGTTCTTC
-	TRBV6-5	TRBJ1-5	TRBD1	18	CASSYSLGGEASNQPQHF	TGTGCCAGCAGTTACTCATTAGGGGGCGAGGCAAGCAATCAGCCCCAGCATTTT
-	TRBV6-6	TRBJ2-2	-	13	CASSPILSGELFF	TGTGCCAGCAGCCCGATCCTATCAGGGGAGCTGTTTTTT
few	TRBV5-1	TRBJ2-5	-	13	CASSVQGAETQYF	TGCGCCAGCAGCGTGCAAGGGGCGGAGACCCAGTACTTC
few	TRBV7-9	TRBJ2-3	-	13	CASSLAAGNTQYF	TGTGCCAGCAGCTTAGCGGCGGGAAATACGCAGTATTTT
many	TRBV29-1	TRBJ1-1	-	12	CSGATGNTEAFF	TGCAGCGGAGCTACAGGGAACACTGAAGCTTTCTTT
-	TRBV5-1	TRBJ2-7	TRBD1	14	CASSGQGNPYEQYF	TGCGCCAGCAGCGGACAGGGTAATCCCTACGAGCAGTACTTC
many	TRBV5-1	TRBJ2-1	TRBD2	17	CASSLRTSGGAGDEQFF	TGCGCCAGCAGCCTCCGGACTAGCGGGGGGGCTGGCGATGAGCAGTTCTTC
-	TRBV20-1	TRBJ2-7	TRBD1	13	CSAKTGTDYEQYF	TGCAGTGCTAAAACCGGGACAGACTACGAGCAGTACTTC
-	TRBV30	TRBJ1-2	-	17	CAWSVPRSRGAYYGYTF	TGTGCCTGGAGTGTACCAAGGTCAAGGGGCGCCTATTATGGCTACACCTTC
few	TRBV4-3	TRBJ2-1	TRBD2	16	CASSQEGGGSYNEQFF	TGCGCCAGCAGCCAAGAGGGGGGGGGCTCCTACAATGAGCAGTTCTTC
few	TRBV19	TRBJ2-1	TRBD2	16	CASSIGWGLDYNEQFF	TGTGCCAGTAGTATAGGGTGGGGACTAGACTACAATGAGCAGTTCTTC
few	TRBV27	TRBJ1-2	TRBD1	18	CASSLSGGGQVGGYGYTF	TGTGCCAGCAGTTTATCAGGGGGAGGACAGGTTGGAGGCTATGGCTACACCTTC
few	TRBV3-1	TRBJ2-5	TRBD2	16	CASSQGLAGYQETQYF	TGTGCCAGCAGCCAAGGGCTAGCGGGGTACCAAGAGACCCAGTACTTC
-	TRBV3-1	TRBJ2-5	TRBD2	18	CASSQEGLAGAYQETQYF	TGTGCCAGCAGCCAAGAGGGACTAGCGGGGGCGTACCAAGAGACCCAGTACTTC
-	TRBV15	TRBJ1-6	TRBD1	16	CATSREGTAYNSPLHF	TGTGCCACCAGCAGAGAAGGGACAGCCTATAATTCACCCCTCCACTTT
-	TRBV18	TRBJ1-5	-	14	CASSTRDRGGAQHF	TGTGCCAGCTCAACCCGGGACCGTGGGGGGGCCCAGCATTTT
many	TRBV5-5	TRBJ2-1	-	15	CASSPAVYRNNEQFF	TGTGCCAGCAGCCCGGCCGTGTACCGGAACAATGAGCAGTTCTTC
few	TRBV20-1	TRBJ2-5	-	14	CSAQSPGQQETQYF	TGCAGTGCCCAGTCTCCTGGACAGCAAGAGACCCAGTACTTC
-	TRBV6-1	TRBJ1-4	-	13	CASSEAVDEKLFF	TGTGCCAGCAGTGAAGCGGTGGATGAAAAACTGTTTTTT
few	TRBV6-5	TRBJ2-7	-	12	CASRPDPYEQYF	TGTGCCAGCAGACCCGACCCCTACGAGCAGTACTTC
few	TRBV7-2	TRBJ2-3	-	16	CASSLFSAASTDTQYF	TGTGCCAGCAGCCTCTTCAGCGCGGCAAGCACAGATACGCAGTATTTT
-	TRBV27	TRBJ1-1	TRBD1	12	CASSFRTGRAFF	TGTGCCAGCAGTTTCCGGACAGGGAGAGCTTTCTTT
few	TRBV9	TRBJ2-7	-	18	CASSAFRMGGWVTYEQYF	TGTGCCAGCAGCGCCTTTAGAATGGGGGGCTGGGTCACCTACGAGCAGTACTTC
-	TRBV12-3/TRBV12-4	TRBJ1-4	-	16	CASRLVRDGGNEKLFF	TGTGCCAGCAGACTCGTCCGGGACGGCGGGAATGAAAAACTGTTTTTT
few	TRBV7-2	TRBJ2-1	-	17	CASSYNRPSGGRNEQFF	TGTGCCAGCAGCTACAACCGCCCGAGTGGGGGGAGGAATGAGCAGTTCTTC
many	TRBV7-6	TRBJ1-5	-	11	CASSDRGPQHF	TGTGCCAGCAGCGACCGGGGGCCCCAGCATTTT
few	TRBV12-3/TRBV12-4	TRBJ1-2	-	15	CASSSLPTANYGYTF	TGTGCCAGCAGTTCCCTCCCTACAGCGAACTATGGCTACACCTTC